The source of this T cell receptor (beta chain) is a study of blood T cells in healthy people across ages. Study results and limitations: TCR beta diversity, measured per million T cells, fell in a roughly linear way with age.

Alongside a J-beta primer mix, a sample-barcoded 5' primer served in a second PCR lasting roughly 6 to 11 cycles. TCRdb itself ran the 5' RACE reads through MiXCR, one entry per CDR3 protein. This sample yields 750,000 to 850,000 distinct CDR3 sequences, of which around 25% are seen a single time; roughly 3.5% belongs to the top ten. Points on this clonotype: Its matching antigen is unknown.

These data were likewise used in another study, on T cells of mothers and their children.

Sequenced: blood. The TCR originated in a boy aged 10-17 years in good health.

CDR3 coding DNA: TGTGCCAGCAGCTTGGAATCGTGGGAGCAGTACTTC. Translation gives CASSLESWEQYF. The chain joins TRBV7-9 to TRBJ2-7; D is unclear. This CDR3 contains 12 residues. The V gene lost 3 bases and the J gene lost 7 bases, with 10 bases spanning the gap. Germline-derived CDR1 and CDR2 are SEHNR and FQNEAQ (reference sequence).